This T cell receptor beta chain was recovered during a study of blood T cell repertoires in COVID-19. Across the study: Italy, Spain and the United States were the sources of the convalescent and acute COVID-19 samples. Sources were T cells, B-cell-depleted T cells, or PBMCs; the material itself was cDNA or gDNA.

The ends were cut back, 0 bases at V and 8 bases at J, with 25 bases in the middle. Looked up from germline, CDR1 is LGHNA and CDR2 is YNFKEQ. The CDR3 has 18 residues. Authors' methods: Reference gene primers were amplified, and this amplification served to estimate nucleated cell counts. Repertoires were generated with immunoSEQ multiplex PCR, while TCRdb's copy carries only in-frame clones and drops some. D and trimming were read from the DNA, whereas the V and J calls and clone size are those reported in that table. The sample holds 30,000 to 35,000 clones, around 84% seen once. The sequencing input was peripheral blood. The receptor was derived from a human donor with acute or convalescent COVID-19. The donor label of this sample is uncertain. V gene TRBV4-2 combines with J gene TRBJ1-1; weak D call: TRBD1 (5 bases). The CDR3 region has the DNA TGTGCCAGCAGCCAAGATGAAGGCAGGGTATTCGGCACGGGCGAAGCTTTCTTT. This codes for CASSQDEGRVFGTGEAFF.